These 9 T cell receptor beta chains were all obtained from the same sample, sequenced in a study of blood T cell repertoires in COVID-19. TCRdb's table, derived via immunoSEQ multiplex PCR, lists solely in-frame clones and lacks some. The profile shows 310,000 or so clones, roughly 87% of them singletons. Sequenced input: peripheral blood. These receptors all stem from a woman aged 45-59 years who had recovered from COVID-19.

The rearrangement uses TRBV19 and TRBJ1-1, with D possibly TRBD1 on 5 matching bases. Germline V CDR1 and CDR2: LNHDA, SQIVND (reference sequence). The germline V and J ends were trimmed by 3 bases and 1 base, with 12 bases remaining between them. The CDR3 is 15 amino acids. The CDR3 bases are TGTGCCAGTAGTATCCCAGGACACGAGAACACTGAAGCTTTCTTT. It codes for CASSIPGHENTEAFF.

The V and J genes are TRBV7-3 and TRBJ2-2; TRBD1 matches 8 bases. The CDR3 spans 15 residues. Germline CDR1 SGHTA, CDR2 FQGTGA. Trimming took 6 bases from V and 2 from J; bases not matched to a gene: 5. CDR3 coding DNA: TGTGCCAGCAGGTTACAGGGGGGAAACACCGGGGAGCTGTTTTTT. It translates to CASRLQGGNTGELFF.

This sequence joins TRBV30 and TRBJ2-1; D perhaps matches TRBD2 (6 bases). Per the germline V gene, CDR1 is GTSNPN and CDR2 is SVGIG (reference sequence). Trimming pared 6 bases from V and 7 bases from J, leaving 25 bases between. This CDR3 region has 16 residues. As DNA, the CDR3 is TGTGCCTGCATAGCTCCGGGAGCCCGGTACGTAAATGAGCAGTTCTTC. Its protein product is CACIAPGARYVNEQFF. The variable domain in full, completed from reference TRBV30 and TRBJ2-1, reads SQTIHQWPATLVQPVGSPLSLECTVEGTSNPNLYWYRQAAGRGLQLLFYSVGIGQISSEVPQNLSASRPQDRQFILSSKKLLLSDSGFYLCACIAPGARYVNEQFFGPGTRLTVL.

The gene calls are TRBV27 and TRBJ1-4, with D perhaps TRBD1 (6 bases). CDR3 length: 16 amino acids. Germline lookup yields CDR1 MNHEY and CDR2 SMNVEV (reference sequence). Trimming pared 0 bases from V and 7 bases from J, leaving 15 bases between. CDR3 in amino acids: CASSLSIAGAGEKLFF. CDR3 DNA: TGTGCCAGCAGTTTATCGATCGCGGGGGCTGGTGAAAAACTGTTTTTT.

Concerning this clone: Relative to the germline gene, one junction end is altered; a read error may explain this. The genes are TRBV7-7 and TRBJ2-1, with 7 bases matching TRBD2. The CDR3 covers 16 residues. Germline V gene data show CDR1 as SSHAT and CDR2 as FNYEAQ (reference sequence). CDR3 residues: CASSLASARETNEQFF. The CDR3 coding sequence is TGTGCTAGCAGCTTAGCGTCGGCGCGGGAGACGAATGAGCAGTTCTTC.

The CDR3 loop is CASSKNQVNTEAFF. The CDR3 coding sequence is TGTGCCAGCAGCAAGAATCAGGTGAACACTGAAGCTTTCTTT. The chain is built from TRBV6-5 and TRBJ1-1; D remains ambiguous. The V gene lost 6 bases and the J gene lost 0 bases, with 11 bases spanning the gap. CDR1 is MNHEY and CDR2 is SVGAGI in the germline V gene. The CDR3 contains 14 residues.

A few counts support this clone. This chain connects TRBV6-2 or TRBV6-3 to TRBJ2-7; unclear D gene. Per the germline V gene, CDR1 is MNHEY and CDR2 is SVGEGT. The CDR3 is 12 amino acids. With 5 bases removed from V and 4 bases from J, the gap between germline ends came to 9 bases. The CDR3 here is CASSGSRYEQYF. CDR3 DNA: TGTGCCAGCAGTGGCTCTCGATACGAGCAGTACTTC.

The chain joins TRBV5-6 to TRBJ1-3; no clear D gene. V was trimmed by 3 bases and J by 6 bases, leaving 13 bases between them. The CDR3 covers 14 residues. CDR1 and CDR2 from the germline V gene are SGHDT and YYEEEE. The CDR3 sequence: CASSSEIEVNTIYF. The CDR3 DNA reads TGTGCCAGCAGCTCAGAGATTGAGGTAAACACCATATATTTT.

The chain is built from TRBV9 and TRBJ2-1; 8 bases agree with TRBD2. Germline lookup yields CDR1 SGDLS and CDR2 YYNGEE. The V gene end was trimmed by 7 bases and the J gene end by 1 base; junction bases not matched to a gene: 1. This CDR3 spans 13 amino acids. The CDR3: CASQRESYNEQFF. CDR3 sequence (DNA): TGTGCCAGCCAGCGGGAGTCCTACAATGAGCAGTTCTTC.